The 20 T cell receptor beta chains reported below all come from one sample, sequenced in a study of sequential checkpoint blockade in melanoma. Described treatment: randomized to nivolumab then ipilimumab (arm A) or the reverse (arm B). Assay: immunoSEQ multiplex PCR; the TCRdb copy retains only in-frame clones and omits some. This table has some 40,000 clones, 32% appearing once. This material consisted of tumor tissue (inferred from file names), taken from a patient given nivolumab and ipilimumab in sequence. Receptors originate from a human donor with melanoma.

This rearrangement joins TRBV9 to TRBJ2-3, with 10 bases fitting TRBD2. This CDR3 contains 16 residues. V shed 3 bases, J shed 1 base, and the junction held 5 bases outside the gene matches. Per germline, CDR1 SGDLS and CDR2 YYNGEE. CDR3 loop: CASSGRTSGRTDTQYF. The CDR3, as DNA: TGTGCCAGCAGCGGTCGGACTAGCGGACGCACAGATACGCAGTATTTT.

There are a few counts of this clone. The chain employs TRBV11-3 and TRBJ2-1, with TRBD2 matching 7 bases. The CDR3 totals 14 residues. Germline values: CDR1 SGHNT, CDR2 YENEEA. Unmatched junction bases numbered 6, after V lost 4 bases and J lost 6 bases. DNA for the CDR3: TGTGCCAGCAGCTCTGGTGAGCGGGGCAATGAGCAGTTCTTC. Translated, it gives CASSSGERGNEQFF.

This clone was seen only a few times. The chain recombines TRBV7-1 with TRBJ2-1, with D tentatively TRBD2 (6 bases). TRBV7-1 is an ORF for which the function is uncertain. The CDR3 consists of 14 residues. Trimming removed 4 bases at V and 6 bases at J, with 13 bases between. CDR3 protein: CASSLNAGSNEQFF. The CDR3 bases are TGTGCCAGCAGCTTAAATGCGGGGTCCAATGAGCAGTTCTTC.

V is TRBV19 and J is TRBJ1-5, with TRBD1 as a possible D gene (5 bases). V lost 8 bases to trimming and J lost 2 bases, with 10 bases between them. This CDR3 comprises 13 residues. Germline loops: CDR1 LNHDA, CDR2 SQIVND (reference sequence). The CDR3 region has the DNA TGTGCCAGTGATCAACAGGGCAATCAGCCCCAGCATTTT. It yields the protein CASDQQGNQPQHF.

This clone was counted a few times. The J gene is TRBJ2-2, the V gene TRBV11-3; D is unclear. With 3 bases removed from V and 4 bases from J, the gap between germline ends came to 9 bases. Germline V CDR1 and CDR2: SGHNT, YENEEA. The length of the CDR3 is 14 residues. The chain's CDR3 is CASSLNLATGELFF. DNA for the CDR3: TGTGCCAGCAGCTTGAACTTGGCCACCGGGGAGCTGTTTTTT. The full variable domain, in which reference TRBV11-3 and TRBJ2-2 provide the parts outside the CDR3, is EAGVVQSPRYKIIEKKQPVAFWCNPISGHNTLYWYLQNLGQGPELLIRYENEEAVDDSQLPKDRFSAERLKGVDSTLKIQPAELGDSAVYLCASSLNLATGELFFGEGSRLTVL.

This clone turned up a few times. The J gene is TRBJ2-5, the V gene TRBV6-8; 7 bases fit TRBD2. The length of the CDR3 is 16 residues. Looked up from germline, CDR1 is MNHGY and CDR2 is SAAAGT. Losses at the gene ends were 6 bases for V and 4 bases for J; bases not matched to a gene: 14. Written as DNA, the CDR3 is TGTGCCAGCAGCCCCCTTTTGAGGCGGGAGTTAGAGACCCAGTACTTC. Protein sequence: CASSPLLRRELETQYF.

The chain has TRBV29-1 and TRBJ1-2, with D tentatively TRBD1 (6 bases). CDR3 size: 14 residues. V lost 1 base and J lost 4, with 13 bases in between. Germline loops: CDR1 SQVTM, CDR2 ANQGSEA. For the CDR3, the DNA is TGCAGCGTTGAAGTTACCCGAGGGGGCTATGGCTACACCTTC. It is translated as CSVEVTRGGYGYTF.

This clone was seen only once. The V gene is TRBV19, the J gene TRBJ1-5; 9 positions agree with TRBD1. Germline CDR1 is LNHDA and CDR2 is SQIVND (reference sequence). The length of the CDR3 is 16 residues. The J segment lost 6 bases and the V segment lost 1 base, leaving 7 bases of the junction unmatched. The CDR3 sequence: CASSIVSGTGTQPQHF. CDR3 in DNA: TGTGCCAGTAGTATAGTAAGTGGGACAGGGACTCAGCCCCAGCATTTT.

The chain employs TRBV6-8 and TRBJ1-2; possible D gene TRBD1, 5 bases. Germline V gene sequence: CDR1 MNHGY, CDR2 SAAAGT. The CDR3 extends over 13 amino acids. Trimming removed 3 bases at V and 2 bases at J, with 7 bases between. CDR3 DNA sequence: TGTGCCAGCAGTTATAAGGGGAACTATGGCTACACCTTC. Residues: CASSYKGNYGYTF.

This clone was seen only a few times. One junction end does not reproduce the germline sequence, and a read error may be involved. The chain recombines TRBV6-8 with TRBJ2-1; a weak D match, TRBD1 (5 bases). CDR3 length: 16 amino acids. The germline gives CDR1 MNHGY, CDR2 SAAAGT. CDR3 region: CAISGDSRASYNEQFF. Written as DNA, the CDR3 is TGTGCCATCAGTGGGGATAGCAGGGCCTCCTACAATGAGCAGTTCTTC.

This clone was counted between two and nine times. The chain joins TRBV6-8 to TRBJ1-1; the D is unclear. V was clipped by 0 bases and J by 0 bases, with 11 bases between them. The CDR3 loop spans 16 amino acids. Germline lookup yields CDR1 MNHGY and CDR2 SAAAGT. CDR3 amino acids: CASSYSGPFMNTEAFF. CDR3 coding DNA: TGTGCCAGCAGTTACTCGGGCCCCTTTATGAACACTGAAGCTTTCTTT.

The chain uses TRBV19 and TRBJ2-7; 8 positions match TRBD1. Per germline, CDR1 LNHDA and CDR2 SQIVND (reference sequence). J gave up 4 bases and V 4 bases, and 0 bases lay outside the gene matches. This CDR3 contains 12 residues. Here the CDR3 reads CASSRDRYEQYF. The CDR3 coding sequence is TGTGCCAGTAGTAGGGACAGGTACGAGCAGTACTTC.

The rearrangement links TRBV28 to TRBJ1-5; D not certain. Germline loops: CDR1 MDHEN, CDR2 SYDVKM. V lost 6 bases to trimming and J lost 0 bases, with 21 bases between them. This CDR3 is built from 18 residues. CDR3 region: CASSLFMVQGHSNQPQHF. Written as DNA, the CDR3 is TGTGCCAGCAGCCTTTTCATGGTTCAAGGTCATAGCAATCAGCCCCAGCATTTT.

There are a few counts of this clone. The rearrangement links TRBV7-8 to TRBJ1-6; D is unresolved. The germline V gene encodes CDR1 SGHVS and CDR2 FQNEAQ. This CDR3 contains 13 residues. Trimming shortened V by 1 base and J by 8 bases, and 6 bases separated the two germline ends. CDR3: CASSLVVDSPLHF. In nucleotides, the CDR3 is TGTGCCAGCAGCTTAGTTGTTGATTCACCCCTCCACTTT. Full variable domain (missing parts from reference TRBV7-8 and TRBJ1-6): GAGVSQSPRYKVAKRGQDVALRCDPISGHVSLFWYQQALGQGPEFLTYFQNEAQLDKSGLPSDRFFAERPEGSVSTLKIQRTQQEDSAVYLCASSLVVDSPLHFGNGTRLTVT.

V usage is TRBV7-5 and J usage is TRBJ2-1; the listed D gene, TRBD2, was not tested against the DNA. TRBV7-5 is a pseudogene locus. The CDR3 is 16 residues long. The CDR3, as DNA: TGTGCCAGCAGCTTAGGACTAGCGGGAGAGAGGGATGAGCAGTTCTTC. It encodes CASSLGLAGERDEQFF.

Only a few counts were recorded for this clone. V is TRBV28 and J is TRBJ1-1; 9 bases match TRBD1. The CDR3 loop spans 14 amino acids. CDR1 is MDHEN, CDR2 SYDVKM, per germline. Losses at the gene ends were 5 bases for V and 4 bases for J; bases not matched to a gene: 5. The CDR3 sequence: CASSQGQGFTEAFF. In DNA form, the CDR3 reads TGTGCCAGCAGTCAAGGACAGGGGTTCACTGAAGCTTTCTTT.

By sample fraction, this clone is medium-sized. The CDR3 DNA reads as TGTGCCAGCAGCGCGGGGGGACCCACCATATATTTT. Translated, it gives CASSAGGPTIYF. The J gene is TRBJ1-3, the V gene TRBV6-8; maybe TRBD1 (5 bases). This CDR3 is 12 amino acids long. V was trimmed by 6 bases and J by 9 bases, leaving 12 bases between them. The V gene's germline CDR1 is MNHGY and CDR2 SAAAGT.

This clone turned up a few times. The chain links TRBV9 to TRBJ2-7, with 7 nucleotides matching TRBD1. Germline V gene data show CDR1 as SGDLS and CDR2 as YYNGEE. The V and J ends lost 3 bases and 8 bases, in that order; junction bases with no gene match: 11. This CDR3 region has 14 residues. CDR3 sequence: CASSARDSGVQQYF. In nucleotides, the CDR3 is TGTGCCAGCAGCGCACGGGACAGCGGCGTTCAGCAGTACTTC. Together with reference TRBV9 and TRBJ2-7, the CDR3 gives the full variable domain: DSGVTQTPKHLITATGQRVTLRCSPRSGDLSVYWYQQSLDQGLQFLIQYYNGEERAKGNILERFSAQQFPDLHSELNLSSLELGDSALYFCASSARDSGVQQYFGPGTRLTVT.

The chain has TRBV12-5 and TRBJ2-7, with D perhaps matching TRBD2 (5 bases). Trimming removed 9 bases at V and 4 bases at J, with 16 bases between. From germline, CDR1 is LGHNT and CDR2 FRNRAP. The CDR3 spans 13 residues. In DNA form, the CDR3 reads TGTGCTAGCTCGGACCCTACGGGGTACGAGCAGTACTTC. It yields the protein CASSDPTGYEQYF.

The chain has TRBV10-1 and TRBJ2-3; weak D call: TRBD2 (7 bases). The CDR3 length is 18 residues. From germline, CDR1 is WNHNN and CDR2 SYGVQD (reference sequence). The V end was cut by 0 bases, the J end by 6 bases, with 22 bases between. CDR3 region: CASSESIGRIGGRDTQYF. CDR3 in DNA: TGCGCCAGCAGTGAGTCGATAGGGCGGATCGGGGGGCGGGATACGCAGTATTTT.